This T cell receptor (beta chain) derives from a study of shared clonotypes between healthy human individuals (dated by TCRdb to 2018 to 2021). Notes on the research overall: A couple of women and three men aged 18 to 49 years were included in the cohort. Per donor, three plates each were used for CD4 naive and CD4 memory, two for CD8 naive, and one for CD8 memory. Blood TCR repertoires of a handful of healthy adults were deeply sequenced to estimate repertoire size and the extent of clonotype sharing between individuals. To increase sequencing depth and limit assay-specific biases, different laboratories used diverse techniques to prepare libraries and sequence TCR repertoires. Between about 0.8 and 9 billion PBMCs per donor were obtained by leukapheresis. Results the study describes overall, beyond this receptor: Pairwise subsampling indicated that sequencing depth was expected to affect the degree of clonotype sharing among donors. Higher generation probabilities were observed for clonotypes shared by all four sorted-subset donors than for non-shared clonotypes. Because the study included a small number of donors, the genetic and exposure-history diversity represented was limited. Rarefaction of sorted-subset datasets indicated incomplete sequencing despite the large sequencing depth. Only blood was sampled, and tissue TCR repertoires likely differ from those in blood. Naive subsets generally had larger estimated clonotype richness than memory subsets did. When four donors were compared, the shared fraction of clonotypes was around 5.1% for naive CD4, more than 3% for naive CD8, 2% to 2.5% for memory CD4, and less than 0.5% for memory CD8.

As regards this clone: Its antigen is still unknown. The input lacks base qualities; no much larger clone sits a single base away.

Donors were healthy HIV-negative adults with no recently reported acute infections or vaccinations. Only Caucasian adults living in Nashville, Tennessee, USA were represented among the donors. CD4+ T cells were enriched by magnetic negative selection, after which naive cells were positively selected on CD45RA and the negative fraction was taken as the memory subset. Blood was collected by leukapheresis, and PBMCs were isolated by Ficoll-Histopaque density gradient centrifugation and then cryopreserved in liquid nitrogen vapor phase. Analytical flow cytometry was used to check the purity and quantity of each magnetically sorted T cell population. Each sorted fraction had its genomic DNA isolated and then quantified by UV absorbance on a Nanodrop 2000c. TCR CDR3 regions were amplified from genomic DNA by multiplex PCR using the deep immunoSEQ assay. Extracted genomic DNA from each cell subset was distributed evenly across all wells of several immunoSEQ 96-well plates, and each plate was treated as a replicate. For sorted subsets, approximately 200 ng of genomic DNA, equivalent to 25,000 to 35,000 T cell genomes, went into each replicate PCR. Purified libraries were measured with a Qubit 3.0 fluorometer, size-checked on a Bioanalyzer 2100, and measured again with the KAPA Library Quantification kit. Each immunoSEQ 96-well plate was sequenced on its own single-read 150-cycle Illumina NextSeq 550 flow cell. As for the authors' bioinformatics: Because the immunoSEQ output included only junctional sequences and no quality scores, the filtering could not be the same as the filtering used for full-length reads. To assign V/J genes and CDR3, sequences were annotated against IMGT germline references using PyIR, a Python wrapper for IgBLAST v1.9. Reads were filtered out if the reads had weak V/J assignments (E-value above 1e-6), no CDR3, stop codons, out-of-frame junctions, or ambiguous translated residues. V3J clonotypes were defined as sequences sharing an identical inferred V gene, J gene, and CDR3 amino acid sequence. Percentage overlap between repertoires was computed as shared unique clonotypes divided by the size of the smaller repertoire. Richness of each repertoire was evaluated using RTK rarefaction, the Chao1 estimator, and Recon v2.1 estimates of unobserved clonotypes. OLGA was used to compute generation probabilities for all TCRbeta clonotypes that the gDNA method yielded from several donors. TCRdb took over this immuneACCESS table, retaining in-frame rearrangements with V and J assigned. Such tables are incomplete; in checked studies, under half of the missing clones stem from an unresolved V gene, and the remainder is unexplained. V and J calls plus clone size are reproduced from that table; the DNA served to infer D and trimming. The sample table records hundreds of thousands of clones; more than 70% of these occur just once. The ten largest clones represent 1.5% to 2% of the sample.

Sequences SGHDN (CDR1) and FVKESK (CDR2) are obtained from the germline V gene. The CDR3 runs 14 amino acids, cysteine and phenylalanine included. Only the CDR3 DNA stays, 42 bases, in frame from base 1. V gives up 0 bases and J gives up 9 bases, and the segment between their germline ends measures 14 bases. Sequenced material: memory CD4+ T cells sorted from blood. This specimen's cell subset or site label, per the study, means: CD45RA-negative fraction. This sequence uses TRBV14 and TRBJ1-1; the D gene cannot be named for sure. The TCR comes from a woman in her thirties in good health. The nucleotide sequence reads as follows: TGTGCCAGCAGCCAAGATTTGGGCAATTCGAAAGCTTTCTTT. This codes for CASSQDLGNSKAFF. With all but the CDR3 taken from the reference TRBV14 and TRBJ1-1 genes, the full variable domain is: EAGVTQFPSHSVIEKGQTVTLRCDPISGHDNLYWYRRVMGKEIKFLLHFVKESKQDESGMPNNRFLAERTGGTYSTLKVQPAELEDSGVYFCASSQDLGNSKAFFGQGTRLTVV.